The next 32 T cell receptor beta chains were all read from a single sample in a study of CD8+CD57+ T cells in acquired aplastic anemia. Template material for TCR beta VDJ and CDR3 profiling consisted of genomic DNA. MiXCR, applied by TCRdb to the reads, yields one record per CDR3 protein. The sample shows fewer than 250,000 distinct CDR3 sequences, approximately 50% of them seen only once. Patients picked for sequencing had shown CD8+CD57+ cell expansion detected by flow cytometry. Material: sorted CD4+, CD8+, or CD8+CD57+ T cells (not recorded which) from PBMCs. These receptors all come from a human donor with aplastic anemia.

The sample holds a few counts of this clonotype. This sequence joins TRBV5-6 and TRBJ1-2, with TRBD1 as a possible D gene (5 bases). V lost 5 bases to trimming and J lost 9 bases, with 17 bases between them. CDR1 is SGHDT and CDR2 is YYEEEE in the germline V gene. The CDR3 runs to 13 residues. Written as DNA, the CDR3 is TGTGCCAGCAGTCTCGGCAGGGAGACACGCTACACCTTC. Amino acids: CASSLGRETRYTF.

This clonotype was recorded a few times. V usage is TRBV19 and J usage is TRBJ2-6; no clear D. Deletions cut 0 bases from V and 2 bases from J, with 5 bases between. This CDR3 has 15 amino acids. Germline lookup yields CDR1 LNHDA and CDR2 SQIVND (reference sequence). CDR3: CASSIEGTGANVLTF. The CDR3 nucleotides read TGTGCCAGTAGTATAGAGGGTACTGGGGCCAACGTCCTGACTTTC.

This chain links TRBV28 with TRBJ1-5; 8 bases are shared with TRBD1. The V gene's germline CDR1 is MDHEN and CDR2 SYDVKM. The V gene end was trimmed by 6 bases and the J gene end by 7 bases; junction bases not matched to a gene: 11. This CDR3 contains 15 residues. As DNA, the CDR3 is TGTGCCAGCAGCACCAATTTCGGACAGGGCCAGCCCCAGCATTTT. This gives the protein CASSTNFGQGQPQHF.

This chain links TRBV27 with TRBJ1-2, with a weak D call TRBD1 (5 bases). V dropped 6 bases and J dropped 8 bases, with 19 bases sitting between them. Germline assignment: CDR1 MNHEY and CDR2 SMNVEV (reference sequence). The CDR3 is made up of 14 amino acids. The chain's CDR3 is CASRVPGASGGYTF. In DNA, the CDR3 is TGTGCCAGCAGGGTACCCGGGGCCTCCGGCGGCTACACCTTC.

The chain combines TRBV7-6 with TRBJ2-7; the match to TRBD2 covers 8 bases. CDR1 is SGHVS and CDR2 is FNYEAQ in the germline V gene. The V gene end was trimmed by 1 base and the J gene end by 1 base; junction bases not matched to a gene: 0. The CDR3 is 14 amino acids. Written as DNA, the CDR3 is TGTGCCAGCAGCTTAGAGCGGGGGTCCTACGAGCAGTACTTC. This codes for CASSLERGSYEQYF.

The chain joins TRBV5-1 to TRBJ1-1; weak D call: TRBD1 (6 bases). The CDR3 sequence is 13 residues long. V was pared by 2 bases and J by 4 bases, with 9 bases between. Germline V gene data show CDR1 as SGHRS and CDR2 as YFSETQ. Here the CDR3 DNA reads TGCGCCAGCAGCTTACAGGGTCCCACTGAAGCTTTCTTT. Its translation: CASSLQGPTEAFF.

This clonotype was seen a handful of times. This chain joins TRBV7-9 and TRBJ2-3, with D uncertain. CDR3 length: 15 residues. Trimming shortened V by 6 bases and J by 2 bases, and 15 bases separated the two germline ends. CDR1 SEHNR and CDR2 FQNEAQ come from the germline V gene (reference sequence). The CDR3 protein is CASSLGWGVTDTQYF. DNA for the CDR3: TGTGCCAGCAGTCTTGGGTGGGGTGTCACAGATACGCAGTATTTT. The full variable domain, rest sourced from reference TRBV7-9 and TRBJ2-3, is DTGVSQNPRHKITKRGQNVTFRCDPISEHNRLYWYRQTLGQGPEFLTYFQNEAQLEKSRLLSDRFSAERPKGSFSTLEIQRTEQGDSAMYLCASSLGWGVTDTQYFGPGTRLTVL.

This clonotype was seen at least ten times. The rearrangement uses TRBV7-9 and TRBJ2-2, with 7 bases that match TRBD2. CDR1 is SEHNR and CDR2 is FQNEAQ in the germline V gene (reference sequence). The CDR3 extends over 18 amino acids. Trimming took 5 bases from V and 1 from J; bases not matched to a gene: 13. The CDR3 region has the DNA TGTGCCAGCAGCCCCAACATTCGGCCTAGCGGGAACACCGGGGAGCTGTTTTTT. It translates to CASSPNIRPSGNTGELFF.

This clonotype occurred many times. The chain couples TRBV19 to TRBJ1-4; tentatively, D is TRBD1 (6 bases). Germline V gives CDR1 LNHDA, CDR2 SQIVND (reference sequence). CDR3 length: 15 amino acids. V lost 2 bases and J 7 bases, leaving 14 bases between the germline ends. The CDR3 spells CASSILTGRREKLFF. The CDR3, as DNA: TGTGCCAGTAGTATATTAACAGGGAGGCGTGAAAAACTGTTTTTT.

The rearrangement joins TRBV5-6 to TRBJ2-3; 10 bases align to TRBD2. With V trimmed by 4 bases and J by 1 base, 6 bases remained unmatched. Germline-derived CDR1 and CDR2 are SGHDT and YYEEEE. This CDR3 spans 16 amino acids. Here the CDR3 reads CASSRGLATGTDTQYF. The DNA for the CDR3 is TGTGCCAGCAGCCGGGGACTAGCGACCGGCACAGATACGCAGTATTTT.

The chain employs TRBV19 and TRBJ2-1; D is uncertain. V was pared by 7 bases and J by 0 bases, with 13 bases between. Germline loops: CDR1 LNHDA, CDR2 SQIVND (reference sequence). The CDR3 runs to 15 residues. CDR3 sequence: CASNGLVASYNEQFF. The CDR3 DNA is TGTGCCAGTAATGGGCTAGTTGCCTCCTACAATGAGCAGTTCTTC.

There are many counts of this clonotype. This chain connects TRBV10-3 to TRBJ1-1; D is unclear. The CDR3 extends over 14 amino acids. Trimming left V 0 bases short and J 0 bases short, with 5 bases between. Germline V gene lookup returns CDR1 ENHRY and CDR2 SYGVKD. The CDR3 bases are TGTGCCATCAGTGAGTCCGGCGTGAACACTGAAGCTTTCTTT. Its protein product is CAISESGVNTEAFF.

The J gene is TRBJ1-1, the V gene TRBV7-2; D is possibly TRBD1 (6 bases). This CDR3 has 15 amino acids. V lost 5 bases to trimming and J lost 4 bases, with 17 bases between them. Per germline, CDR1 SGHTA and CDR2 FQGNSA. CDR3 in amino acids: CASSKRGGGGTEAFF. The CDR3 DNA reads TGTGCCAGCAGCAAACGTGGGGGCGGAGGCACTGAAGCTTTCTTT.

This clonotype has a handful of counts. This chain links TRBV20-1 with TRBJ2-7; the D gene is possibly TRBD1 (6 bases). Germline loops: CDR1 DFQATT, CDR2 SNEGSKA (reference sequence). The CDR3 has 17 amino acids. V lost 1 base to trimming and J lost 2 bases, with 21 bases between them. The CDR3 reads CSARAILTGGNAYEQYF. The CDR3 DNA is TGCAGTGCTAGAGCCATCCTGACAGGTGGGAACGCCTACGAGCAGTACTTC.

The rearrangement links TRBV7-2 to TRBJ2-7; D might be TRBD1 (5 bases). The DNA matches TRBJ2-5 better at its end, which makes the J call doubtful. CDR1 and CDR2 (germline): SGHTA, FQGNSA. The CDR3 is 16 amino acids. DNA of the CDR3: TGTGCCAGCAGCTTAGAAGTGCTGGCAGGGAAAGAGACCCAGTACTTC. Translation: CASSLEVLAGKETQYF.

This clonotype was counted at least ten times. V gene TRBV20-1 combines with J gene TRBJ1-6; a possible D gene is TRBD1 (5 bases). V lost 0 bases to trimming and J lost 4 bases, with 10 bases between them. Germline V gene lookup returns CDR1 DFQATT and CDR2 SNEGSKA (reference sequence). This CDR3 has 15 amino acids. The CDR3 reads CSARDPTAYNSPLHF. Written as DNA, the CDR3 is TGCAGTGCTAGAGATCCGACAGCATATAATTCACCCCTCCACTTT.

This chain links TRBV4-1 with TRBJ1-1; D not resolved. The V end lost 3 bases, the J end lost 5 bases, and 31 bases lay between the germline ends. CDR3 size: 20 residues. The V gene's germline CDR1 is MGHRA and CDR2 YSYEKL. As DNA, the CDR3 is TGCGCCAGCAGCCAGGGCCGTTTCTTGGAGGCGGCCCGGCGTGGGACTGAAGCTTTCTTT. Its translation: CASSQGRFLEAARRGTEAFF.

The sample holds many counts of this clonotype. This sequence joins TRBV10-3 and TRBJ2-7; D not certain. Deletions cut 4 bases from V and 4 bases from J, with 11 bases between. Germline CDR1 and CDR2: ENHRY and SYGVKD. The CDR3 has 13 residues. CDR3 DNA sequence: TGTGCCATCAGTGTAATTAGTAGGTACGAGCAGTACTTC. The encoded protein is CAISVISRYEQYF.

The rearrangement uses TRBV28 and TRBJ1-1, with D unclear. Germline loops: CDR1 MDHEN, CDR2 SYDVKM. The CDR3 spans 13 residues. V lost 7 bases and J lost 0, with 9 bases in between. Written as DNA, the CDR3 is TGTGCCAGCACAGAGCGAATGAACACTGAAGCTTTCTTT. Protein sequence: CASTERMNTEAFF.

CDR3 sequence: CSGDGGTGGRETQYF. CDR3 nucleotides: TGCAGCGGGGACGGGGGGACAGGGGGACGAGAGACCCAGTACTTC. The chain couples TRBV29-1 to TRBJ2-5, with TRBD1 identical over 11 bases. With 7 bases clipped from V and 4 bases from J, the junction kept 11 bases outside the gene matches. The CDR3 consists of 15 residues. CDR1 SQVTM and CDR2 ANQGSEA come from the germline V gene.

The chain employs TRBV20-1 and TRBJ1-2; D not certain. Germline lookup yields CDR1 DFQATT and CDR2 SNEGSKA (reference sequence). V lost 2 bases to trimming and J lost 4 bases, with 14 bases between them. There are 14 residues in the CDR3. The CDR3 sequence is CSARTPGSFYGYTF. In nucleotides, the CDR3 is TGCAGTGCTAGAACTCCAGGCTCTTTCTATGGCTACACCTTC.

The chain combines TRBV10-3 with TRBJ1-5; the match to TRBD1 covers 7 bases. The germline CDR1 and CDR2 sequences are ENHRY and SYGVKD. The CDR3 runs to 15 residues. V was clipped by 2 bases and J by 2 bases; unmatched bases: 3. The CDR3 loop reads CAISEGDSGNQPQHF. The CDR3 coding sequence is TGTGCCATCAGTGAGGGGGACAGCGGCAATCAGCCCCAGCATTTT.

In regard to this clonotype: Since the CDR3 does not end with the conserved phenylalanine or tryptophan, this likely comes from a read error. It is unclear where the CDR3 begins or ends on the DNA, so no DNA is shown, and the CDR3 is as TCRdb lists it. This sequence joins TRBV7-6 and TRBJ1-6; TRBD1 reflects the table's D call only, with no check against the DNA. Germline V CDR1 and CDR2: SGHVS, FNYEAQ. The CDR3 is made up of 11 amino acids, end residues included. CDR3 region: CASSSPRDTTS.

The CDR3 nucleotides read TGTGCCAGCAGTCCCGGCGACGGCCCCTACAATGAGCAGTTCTTC. As protein: CASSPGDGPYNEQFF. The chain links TRBV25-1 to TRBJ2-1; D uncertain. There are 15 residues in the CDR3. Looked up from germline, CDR1 is MGHDK and CDR2 is SYGVNS. V lost 5 bases and J 2 bases, leaving 13 bases between the germline ends. The full variable domain, in which reference TRBV25-1 and TRBJ2-1 provide the parts outside the CDR3, is EADIYQTPRYLVIGTGKKITLECSQTMGHDKMYWYQQDPGMELHLIHYSYGVNSTEKGDLSSESTVSRIRTEHFPLTLESARPSHTSQYLCASSPGDGPYNEQFFGPGTRLTVL.

The J gene is TRBJ1-2, the V gene TRBV20-1, with D perhaps TRBD1 (6 bases). V dropped 0 bases and J dropped 3 bases, with 17 bases sitting between them. CDR3 size: 16 residues. Germline CDR1 is DFQATT and CDR2 is SNEGSKA (reference sequence). The CDR3 DNA sequence: TGCAGTGCTAGAGATGCGGCCAGGGGAGGGGACTATGGCTACACCTTC. Translation gives CSARDAARGGDYGYTF.

This clonotype was seen only a few times. The chain employs TRBV6-6 and TRBJ2-1; 7 nucleotides match TRBD1. V shed 8 bases and J 12 bases; nucleotides not matched to a gene: 4. The CDR3 is made up of 10 amino acids. CDR1 is MNHNY, CDR2 SVGAGI, per germline (reference sequence). The CDR3 DNA follows: TGTGCCAGCGGCGCAGGGGGGCAGTTCTTC. Its protein product is CASGAGGQFF.

As concerns this clonotype: At one boundary the junction diverges from the germline segment, which might be a read error. This sequence joins TRBV5-1 and TRBJ2-7; 7 positions agree with TRBD2. Germline V lookup: CDR1 SGHRS, CDR2 YFSETQ. The CDR3 sequence is 14 residues long. CDR3 nucleotide sequence: TGTGCCAGCACCCCGGGAGGAACCACCTACGAGCAGTACTTC. This gives the protein CASTPGGTTYEQYF.

The rearrangement joins TRBV30 to TRBJ1-2, with 10 bases lining up with TRBD1. The germline V gene encodes CDR1 GTSNPN and CDR2 SVGIG (reference sequence). V was clipped by 8 bases and J by 0 bases; unmatched bases: 9. The CDR3 length is 15 residues. DNA of the CDR3: TGTGCCAGCAAACCGGGACAGGGGTCTAACTATGGCTACACCTTC. Amino acids: CASKPGQGSNYGYTF. The full variable domain, rest sourced from reference TRBV30 and TRBJ1-2, is SQTIHQWPATLVQPVGSPLSLECTVEGTSNPNLYWYRQAAGRGLQLLFYSVGIGQISSEVPQNLSASRPQDRQFILSSKKLLLSDSGFYLCASKPGQGSNYGYTFGSGTRLTVV.

Only a few counts were recorded for this clonotype. One end of the junction fails to match germline, which may point to a read error. This chain uses TRBV27 with TRBJ1-2, with 8 bases aligning to TRBD1. The length of the CDR3 is 13 residues. Germline CDR1 and CDR2: MNHEY and SMNVEV (reference sequence). The CDR3: CASSTTGVYDYTF. CDR3 bases: TGTGCCAGCAGTACGACAGGGGTCTATGACTACACCTTC.

This clonotype was seen at least ten times. The chain combines TRBV19 with TRBJ1-5; maybe TRBD1 (6 bases). Germline V gene lookup returns CDR1 LNHDA and CDR2 SQIVND (reference sequence). The germline V and J ends were trimmed by 7 bases and 8 bases, with 12 bases remaining between them. The CDR3 is made up of 12 amino acids. CDR3 region: CASTQGLEPQHF. In DNA form, the CDR3 reads TGTGCCAGTACACAGGGTTTAGAGCCCCAGCATTTT.

The genes are TRBV18 and TRBJ2-7; weak D call: TRBD1 (5 bases). V was trimmed by 2 bases and J by 2 bases, leaving 10 bases between them. CDR3 length equals 14 residues. Germline-derived CDR1 and CDR2 are KGHSH and LQKENI. The CDR3 coding sequence is TGTGCCAGCTCACCAGGGCCCAGGGCCTACGAGCAGTACTTC. This encodes CASSPGPRAYEQYF.

The gene calls are TRBV19 and TRBJ1-2; TRBD1 matches 8 bases. The CDR3 contains 12 residues. Trimming removed 6 bases from V and 5 bases from J; junction bases left unmatched: 2. Germline assignment: CDR1 LNHDA and CDR2 SQIVND (reference sequence). The CDR3 DNA follows: TGTGCCAGTAGGACAGGGGAATATGGCTACACCTTC. It codes for CASRTGEYGYTF. Full variable domain (rest looked up from reference TRBV19 and TRBJ1-2): DGGITQSPKYLFRKEGQNVTLSCEQNLNHDAMYWYRQDPGQGLRLIYYSQIVNDFQKGDIAEGYSVSREKKESFPLTVTSAQKNPTAFYLCASRTGEYGYTFGSGTRLTVV.